This T cell receptor beta chain was profiled in a study of shared clonotypes between healthy human individuals. Sequencing was performed with immunoSEQ multiplex PCR; in TCRdb, only in-frame clones are kept and a portion is missing. The repertoire consists of about 2.3 million clones, with 85% to 95% occurring once and the leading ten covering about 0.41%. A word on this clone: Its antigen is currently unknown.

The study drew all its donors from Caucasian adults living in Nashville, Tennessee. Study outcomes and limitations: Richness estimates generally favored naive over memory subsets.

Sequencing used naive CD4+ T cells from PBMCs. The subset here: CD45RA+ positively selected. This receptor was identified in a man younger than 30 in good health. Some clones in this sample may be carry-over from other donors' samples.

The CDR3 region is CASSGGLGTNEQFF. The DNA for the CDR3 is TGCGCCAGCAGTGGCGGACTAGGGACCAATGAGCAGTTCTTC. The chain carries TRBV5-1 and TRBJ2-1; 7 positions agree with TRBD2. This CDR3 has 14 amino acids. Germline CDR1 reads SGHRS; CDR2 reads YFSETQ. Losses at the gene ends were 5 bases for V and 6 bases for J; bases not matched to a gene: 8.